This T cell receptor (beta chain) was sequenced in a study of identical twins. In the case of this clonotype: Its specificity is not known.

A single record per CDR3 protein comes from TCRdb applying MiXCR to the 5' RACE reads. Of hundreds of thousands of distinct CDR3 sequences listed, 5.5% to 6.5% are singletons. The study, taken as a whole, reports: The study found that models underestimated out-of-frame TCR alpha sharing in monozygotic twins. Insertion counts were lower in abundant cord blood beta clonotypes, a trend that memory repertoires did not show.

Germline values: CDR1 KGHSH, CDR2 LQKENI. The CDR3 is 13 residues long. The ends lost 6 bases at V and 7 bases at J; junction bases unmatched: 6. The chain carries TRBV18 and TRBJ1-3; 7 positions match TRBD1. The clonotype was recovered from a man aged 18 to 35 in good health. Sequencing was performed on naive T cells sorted from blood. For the CDR3, the DNA is TGTGCCAGCTCCGGGGGACAGCGGAACACCATATATTTT. It is translated as CASSGGQRNTIYF.